The following is a T cell receptor beta chain sequence with its context. Data came from immunoSEQ multiplex PCR; TCRdb stores just in-frame clones and leaves some out. The sample yields about 90,000 clones, 75% to 90% seen once. The CDR3 consists of 17 residues. Germline trimming cut 5 bases from V and 3 bases from J; bases unmatched to any gene: 11. Germline CDR1 KGHDR, CDR2 SFDVKD. The data stem from a study of blood T cell repertoires in COVID-19. This chain connects TRBV24-1 to TRBJ2-2; 7 nucleotides align to TRBD2. Sequences were obtained from peripheral blood. This TCR derives from a human donor in a cohort sampled during active COVID-19. CDR3 coding DNA: TGTGCCACCAGTGCTCCCTGGGGAGGGCGGGACACCGGGGAGCTGTTTTTT. Translated, it gives CATSAPWGGRDTGELFF.